These T cell receptor beta chains were read from a single sample in a study of Ad26.COV2.S vaccination and SARS-CoV-2 variants. The protocol was immunoSEQ multiplex PCR, while the TCRdb copy is restricted to in-frame clones and leaves out a portion. In the table there are about 460,000 clones, approximately 90% of which are singletons. This material consisted of peripheral blood, taken in a trial of Ad26.COV2.S vaccine versus placebo. The receptors stem from a person aged 18-60 years who received the Ad26.COV2.S COVID-19 vaccine or a placebo. Each CDR3 is given with its conserved first and last residue. The D gene is left open where the match is weak. Rows give clone size only sometimes, using once, few, many, or a class for an expanded clone.

j_gene,abundance,d_gene,v_gene,CDR3nt,CDR3aa
TRBJ2-3,-,-,TRBV12-2,TGTGCAAGTCGCCCCCGGAGGACTAGCGGGGGGACTAGCACAGATACGCAGTATTTT,CASRPRRTSGGTSTDTQYF
TRBJ1-5,few,-,TRBV6-5,TGTGCCAGCAGCAAGAAACCGGGACCCATTCAGCCCCAGCATTTT,CASSKKPGPIQPQHF
TRBJ2-3,-,TRBD2,TRBV5-1,TGCGCCAGCAGCCTCGGACTAGTTCAGATCACAGATACGCAGTATTTT,CASSLGLVQITDTQYF
TRBJ2-1,-,-,TRBV7-6,TGTGCCAGCAGCTCTAATGAGCAGTTCTTC,CASSSNEQFF
TRBJ1-1,-,-,TRBV4-2,TGTGCCAGCAGCCAAGATTCTATAGCAGGGGCGACTGAAGCTTTCTTT,CASSQDSIAGATEAFF
TRBJ2-1,-,TRBD2,TRBV4-1,TGCGCCAGCAGCCAAGTGGGGACTACTGCCTACAATGAGCAGTTCTTC,CASSQVGTTAYNEQFF
TRBJ2-5,once,TRBD1,TRBV30,TGTGCCTGGAGACCCCAGGGGGCGTACGAGACCCAGTACTTC,CAWRPQGAYETQYF
TRBJ2-3,-,TRBD2,TRBV6-1,TGTGCCAGCAGTGAAGCGCCGGCTAGCGGGGGGTTTAGCACAGATACGCAGTATTTT,CASSEAPASGGFSTDTQYF
TRBJ1-6,-,-,TRBV2,TGTGCCAGCAGTGAATTTAGCTCCTATAATTCACCCCTCCACTTT,CASSEFSSYNSPLHF
TRBJ2-7,once,-,TRBV2,TGTGCCAGCAGTGTCGACGTTAGCTCCTACGAGCAGTACTTC,CASSVDVSSYEQYF
TRBJ1-5,-,-,TRBV7-2,TGTGCCAGCAGCTTACAACAGATAAATCAGCCCCAGCATTTT,CASSLQQINQPQHF
TRBJ2-1,-,TRBD2,TRBV10-3,TGTGCCATCAGTGAGTCCGGCGGGGGGACCTACAATGAGCAGTTCTTC,CAISESGGGTYNEQFF
TRBJ2-1,-,-,TRBV7-3,TGTGCCAGTCGGGTCTCCGTATCCGGAAAGCAGTTCTTC,CASRVSVSGKQFF
TRBJ1-2,-,TRBD1,TRBV15,TGTGCCACCAGCAGAGGGGGACCAACACAGGGGGCGCAAAATGGCTACACCTTC,CATSRGGPTQGAQNGYTF
TRBJ2-6,once,TRBD1,TRBV29-1,TGCAGCGTTGGTCCAGGGGGCGGCGGTGGGGCCAACGTCCTGACTTTC,CSVGPGGGGGANVLTF
TRBJ2-1,-,TRBD1,TRBV7-9,TGTGCCAGCAGCTTATCGGGACAGGGTTATAGTGAGCAGTTCTTC,CASSLSGQGYSEQFF
TRBJ1-1,-,-,TRBV14,TGTGCCAGCAGTCTCACCGATTCCACTGAAGCTTTCTTT,CASSLTDSTEAFF
TRBJ2-1,few,TRBD2,TRBV4-1,TGCGCCAGCAGCCAAGCCCTGGACCTAGCGGGGGCCAATGAGCAGTTCTTC,CASSQALDLAGANEQFF
TRBJ1-5,once,TRBD1,TRBV7-9,TGTGCCAGCAGCTTAGGGACAGGGGTTCAGCCCCAGCATTTT,CASSLGTGVQPQHF
TRBJ2-1,-,-,TRBV28,TGTGCCAGCAGCCACAGGAGTTTGGGGCAGTTCTTC,CASSHRSLGQFF
TRBJ1-1,-,TRBD1,TRBV19,TGTGCCAGTAGGAATACAGGGGGCAGAGGGATGAACACTGAAGCTTTCTTT,CASRNTGGRGMNTEAFF
TRBJ2-2,-,-,TRBV6-5,TGTGCCAGCAGCTACAGGGGGGGAACCAACACCGGGGAGCTGTTTTTT,CASSYRGGTNTGELFF
TRBJ1-2,-,TRBD1,TRBV9,TGTGCCAGCAGCCCACGAGACAGGGGGCCATCGGATGGCTACACCTTC,CASSPRDRGPSDGYTF
TRBJ2-2,-,-,TRBV7-8,TGTGCCAGCAGCTTATTTGGGAACACCGGGGAGCTGTTTTTT,CASSLFGNTGELFF
TRBJ2-7,-,TRBD2,TRBV11-2,TGTGCCAGCAGCTTAGAAAGATATACTAGCGGGAGTAAGTACGAGCAGTACTTC,CASSLERYTSGSKYEQYF
TRBJ2-1,-,-,TRBV25-1,TGTGCCAGCAGTGTTCAAGAGAGACAGATCAATGAGCAGTTCTTC,CASSVQERQINEQFF
TRBJ2-7,-,TRBD1,TRBV6-5,TGTGCCAGCAGGAGGGGACAGGGGAGCGAGCAGTACTTC,CASRRGQGSEQYF
TRBJ2-1,-,-,TRBV5-1,TGCGCCAGCAGCTTGTACGGTTTTGAGCAGTTCTTC,CASSLYGFEQFF
TRBJ1-1,-,TRBD1,TRBV7-9,TGTGCCAGCAGCTTAGGTTTATTCGGGACAGTAGACACTGAAGCTTTCTTT,CASSLGLFGTVDTEAFF
TRBJ2-1,-,-,TRBV18,TGTGCCAGCTCACCCGGTCTAAGTTTGGCTGAGCAGTTCTTC,CASSPGLSLAEQFF
TRBJ2-3,once,TRBD2,TRBV7-6,TGTGCCAGCAGCTTGGTAGCGGGAGGACCAGATACGCAGTATTTT,CASSLVAGGPDTQYF
TRBJ2-1,-,TRBD2,TRBV18,TGTGCCAGCTCACCGGGTCGGGAGGGGTACAATGAGCAGTTCTTC,CASSPGREGYNEQFF
TRBJ2-3,-,TRBD2,TRBV11-2,TGTGCCAGCAGCCCGCGACTAGCGGGAGTCCCTGATACGCAGTATTTT,CASSPRLAGVPDTQYF
TRBJ1-2,-,TRBD1,TRBV5-1,TGCGCCAGCAGCATAGGGACAGGGGGCGATGGCTACACCTTC,CASSIGTGGDGYTF
TRBJ1-4,-,TRBD1,TRBV28,TGTGCCAGCAGTCCCCCGACAGGGGCGGGTGAAAAACTGTTTTTT,CASSPPTGAGEKLFF
TRBJ1-1,-,-,TRBV18,TGTGCCAGCTCGGCTGTAAGTGGGGCGGTGAACACTGAAGCTTTCTTT,CASSAVSGAVNTEAFF
TRBJ2-6,-,-,TRBV2,TGTGCCAGCAACCGGGGGACTGGGGCCAACGTCCTGACTTTC,CASNRGTGANVLTF
TRBJ1-3,-,TRBD1,TRBV5-1,TGCGCCAGCAGCGCGGGGACAGAGCGAAACACCATATATTTT,CASSAGTERNTIYF
TRBJ1-5,-,-,TRBV15,TGTGCCACCAGCACCCTGGGGGGGGGCGGCAATCAGCCCCAGCATTTT,CATSTLGGGGNQPQHF
TRBJ2-1,-,-,TRBV19,TGTGCCAGTAGTCCGAAACAGGGAAAGGGGCAGTTCTTC,CASSPKQGKGQFF
TRBJ1-2,-,-,TRBV18,TGTGCCAGCTCACCACGGTCCGGGGGCGCAGGTGGCTACACCTTC,CASSPRSGGAGGYTF
TRBJ1-1,once,TRBD1,TRBV27,TGTGCCAGCAGACAGGGGCCGTCATTGAACACTGAAGCTTTCTTT,CASRQGPSLNTEAFF
TRBJ1-5,-,-,TRBV28,TGTGCCAGCAGTTTGTCCGGAACCAATCAGCCCCAGCATTTT,CASSLSGTNQPQHF
TRBJ1-2,many,-,TRBV14,TGTGCCAGCAGCCGGAGGCTTGGTGCGGAAGGCTACACCTTC,CASSRRLGAEGYTF
TRBJ1-2,-,TRBD1,TRBV27,TGTGCCAGCAGTTTTTCCCGGACAGGCCACTATGGCTACACCTTC,CASSFSRTGHYGYTF
TRBJ2-1,-,-,TRBV15,TGTGCCACCAGCAGAGGTCGGGGAACCTACAATGAGCAGTTCTTC,CATSRGRGTYNEQFF
TRBJ1-4,-,TRBD1,TRBV19,TGTGCCAGTAGTAGACGACAGGGCCCAGATGAAAAACTGTTTTTT,CASSRRQGPDEKLFF
TRBJ2-1,-,-,TRBV2,TGTGCCAGCAGCTCGGGACTTTCCTACAATGAGCAGTTCTTC,CASSSGLSYNEQFF
TRBJ1-2,-,-,TRBV18,TGTGCCAGCTCACCCTGGGGGGTTGAGGGCTACACCTTC,CASSPWGVEGYTF
TRBJ2-7,-,TRBD2,TRBV6-6,TGTGCCAGCAGTGCCCGACTAGCGGGAGGGCCGGCCGAGCAGTACTTC,CASSARLAGGPAEQYF